These 10 T cell receptor beta chains were sequenced from one sample in a study of blood T cells in healthy people across ages. A sample-barcoded 5' primer and a J-beta primer mix were used in a second PCR of roughly 6 to 11 cycles. TCRdb processed the 5' RACE reads anew with MiXCR; each CDR3 protein has one entry. There are some 1.6 million distinct CDR3 sequences in the sample; about 31% occur only once, and 11% lies in the top ten. Sequencing was done on a sample of blood. The receptor source for this set is a woman aged 30 to 39 in good health.

This clonotype turned up a few times. J is TRBJ2-1 and V is TRBV12-3 or TRBV12-4, with TRBD2 identical over 9 bases. This CDR3 comprises 16 residues. V shed 4 bases and J 7 bases; nucleotides not matched to a gene: 11. CDR3 nucleotides: TGTGCCAGCAGTTCTACACGTAGCGGGAGAGGGAATGAGCAGTTCTTC. Encoded protein: CASSSTRSGRGNEQFF.

This clonotype was counted between two and nine times. CDR3 protein: CAWRHGGRGANVLTF. The DNA for the CDR3 is TGTGCCTGGAGACACGGGGGGCGTGGGGCCAACGTCCTGACTTTC. V gene TRBV30 combines with J gene TRBJ2-6, with TRBD2 as a possible D gene (7 bases). The CDR3 totals 15 residues. Germline V gene lookup returns CDR1 GTSNPN and CDR2 SVGIG (reference sequence). The germline V and J ends were trimmed by 3 bases and 3 bases, with 12 bases remaining between them.

The gene calls are TRBV5-5 and TRBJ1-1, with 7 positions matching TRBD1. Germline lookup yields CDR1 SGHKS and CDR2 YYEKEE (reference sequence). The junction had 9 bases not matched to a gene; V was cut back by 4 bases and J by 6 bases. This CDR3 has 14 amino acids. The CDR3 DNA reads as TGTGCCAGCAGCCCCACAGGGGCCCGACCTGAAGCTTTCTTT. This sequence encodes CASSPTGARPEAFF.

This sequence joins TRBV5-1 and TRBJ2-1; TRBD2 agrees at 8 bases. CDR1 SGHRS and CDR2 YFSETQ come from the germline V gene. The V segment lost 4 bases and the J segment 4 bases; nucleotides outside the gene matches: 7. There are 15 residues in the CDR3. The CDR3 spells CASSSASGPYNEQFF. The CDR3 bases are TGCGCCAGCAGCAGTGCTAGCGGGCCATACAATGAGCAGTTCTTC.

The V call is TRBV7-9, the J call TRBJ1-2, with D perhaps matching TRBD1 (5 bases). Looked up from germline, CDR1 is SEHNR and CDR2 is FQNEAQ (reference sequence). V shed 3 bases and J shed 2 bases, with 10 bases lying between them. CDR3 length: 14 residues. The CDR3 DNA sequence: TGTGCCAGCAGCTTTGGGGGGGTCAACTATGGCTACACCTTC. This gives the protein CASSFGGVNYGYTF.

Comments on this clonotype: A junction end diverges from the germline sequence, so it may reflect a read error. The chain links TRBV5-6 to TRBJ2-3; TRBD2 matches at 12 bases. This CDR3 is built from 18 residues. Looked up from germline, CDR1 is SGHDT and CDR2 is YYEEEE. CDR3 loop: CTSSLYILAGGGADTQYF. Here the CDR3 DNA reads TGTACCAGCAGCTTGTATATACTAGCGGGGGGCGGCGCAGATACGCAGTATTTT.

This clonotype is a singleton in its sample. The rearrangement joins TRBV13 to TRBJ2-1, with 7 bases identical to TRBD2. The V segment lost 2 bases and the J segment 4 bases; nucleotides outside the gene matches: 5. Germline V gene lookup returns CDR1 PRHDT and CDR2 FYEKMQ (reference sequence). The CDR3 consists of 15 residues. This chain's CDR3 is CASSLNGGMYNEQFF. CDR3 DNA: TGTGCCAGCAGCTTAAACGGGGGGATGTACAATGAGCAGTTCTTC.

The chain is built from TRBV4-1 and TRBJ2-7; D may correspond to TRBD1 or TRBD2 (5 bases each). V was trimmed by 3 bases and J by 0 bases, leaving 15 bases between them. This CDR3 spans 16 amino acids. Germline CDR1 MGHRA, CDR2 YSYEKL. CDR3 protein: CASSHEGRLDSYEQYF. The CDR3 coding sequence is TGCGCCAGCAGCCATGAGGGACGTCTGGACTCCTACGAGCAGTACTTC.

The V gene is TRBV7-8, the J gene TRBJ2-7, with TRBD1 matching 7 bases. Losses at the gene ends were 3 bases for V and 12 bases for J; bases not matched to a gene: 14. The germline V gene has CDR1 SGHVS and CDR2 FQNEAQ. CDR3 length: 14 residues. The CDR3 protein is CASSLGRTGVLGYF. CDR3 coding DNA: TGTGCCAGCAGCTTGGGGCGGACAGGCGTCCTAGGGTACTTC.

The rearrangement joins TRBV27 to TRBJ2-1, with TRBD2 matching 9 bases. V was pared by 1 base and J by 2 bases, with 6 bases of the junction left unmatched. Per germline, CDR1 MNHEY and CDR2 SMNVEV (reference sequence). This CDR3 is 17 amino acids long. The CDR3 coding sequence is TGTGCCAGCAGTTTATTGGGGGCGGGGGGGACCTACAATGAGCAGTTCTTC. It translates to CASSLLGAGGTYNEQFF.